What follows describes a single T cell receptor beta chain. Antigen: not known. The PCR had 60 Vbeta and 13 Jbeta primers. The data were produced by immunoSEQ multiplex PCR, yet TCRdb's version contains in-frame clones alone and is incomplete. The table includes 110,000 to 150,000 clones, about 82% detected once. The data stem from a study of cytomegalovirus exposure and HLA in healthy donors. Study results and limitations: TCR beta chains numbering roughly 150 were designated cytomegalovirus-associated.

The CDR3 has 19 residues. V was pared by 3 bases and J by 6 bases, with 15 bases of the junction left unmatched. The germline V gene encodes CDR1 MDHEN and CDR2 SYDVKM. The chain has TRBV28 and TRBJ2-1; TRBD2 aligns across 12 bases. Sequencing was done on a sample of PBMCs. This clonotype was obtained from a male donor in good health and CMV-seronegative. DNA for the CDR3: TGTGCCAGCAGTTTCTCTAGCGGGAGGGTCCCCTCGGGGTTCAATGAGCAGTTCTTC. This gives the protein CASSFSSGRVPSGFNEQFF.